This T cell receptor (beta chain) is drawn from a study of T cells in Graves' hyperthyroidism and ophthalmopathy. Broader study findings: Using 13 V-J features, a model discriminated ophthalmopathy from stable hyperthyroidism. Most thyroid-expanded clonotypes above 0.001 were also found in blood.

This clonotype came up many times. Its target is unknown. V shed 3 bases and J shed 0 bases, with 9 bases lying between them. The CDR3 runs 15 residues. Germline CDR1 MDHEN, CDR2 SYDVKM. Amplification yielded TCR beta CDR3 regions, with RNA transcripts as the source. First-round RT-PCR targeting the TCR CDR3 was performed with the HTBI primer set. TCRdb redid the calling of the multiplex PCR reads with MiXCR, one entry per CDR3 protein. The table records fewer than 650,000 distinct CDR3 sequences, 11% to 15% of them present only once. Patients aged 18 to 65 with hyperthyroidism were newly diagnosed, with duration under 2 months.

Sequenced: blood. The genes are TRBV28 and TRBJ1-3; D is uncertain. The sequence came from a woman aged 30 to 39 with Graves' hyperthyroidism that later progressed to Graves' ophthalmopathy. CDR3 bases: TGTGCCAGCAGTTTGGAGTGGAGCTCTGGAAACACCATATATTTT. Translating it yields CASSLEWSSGNTIYF.